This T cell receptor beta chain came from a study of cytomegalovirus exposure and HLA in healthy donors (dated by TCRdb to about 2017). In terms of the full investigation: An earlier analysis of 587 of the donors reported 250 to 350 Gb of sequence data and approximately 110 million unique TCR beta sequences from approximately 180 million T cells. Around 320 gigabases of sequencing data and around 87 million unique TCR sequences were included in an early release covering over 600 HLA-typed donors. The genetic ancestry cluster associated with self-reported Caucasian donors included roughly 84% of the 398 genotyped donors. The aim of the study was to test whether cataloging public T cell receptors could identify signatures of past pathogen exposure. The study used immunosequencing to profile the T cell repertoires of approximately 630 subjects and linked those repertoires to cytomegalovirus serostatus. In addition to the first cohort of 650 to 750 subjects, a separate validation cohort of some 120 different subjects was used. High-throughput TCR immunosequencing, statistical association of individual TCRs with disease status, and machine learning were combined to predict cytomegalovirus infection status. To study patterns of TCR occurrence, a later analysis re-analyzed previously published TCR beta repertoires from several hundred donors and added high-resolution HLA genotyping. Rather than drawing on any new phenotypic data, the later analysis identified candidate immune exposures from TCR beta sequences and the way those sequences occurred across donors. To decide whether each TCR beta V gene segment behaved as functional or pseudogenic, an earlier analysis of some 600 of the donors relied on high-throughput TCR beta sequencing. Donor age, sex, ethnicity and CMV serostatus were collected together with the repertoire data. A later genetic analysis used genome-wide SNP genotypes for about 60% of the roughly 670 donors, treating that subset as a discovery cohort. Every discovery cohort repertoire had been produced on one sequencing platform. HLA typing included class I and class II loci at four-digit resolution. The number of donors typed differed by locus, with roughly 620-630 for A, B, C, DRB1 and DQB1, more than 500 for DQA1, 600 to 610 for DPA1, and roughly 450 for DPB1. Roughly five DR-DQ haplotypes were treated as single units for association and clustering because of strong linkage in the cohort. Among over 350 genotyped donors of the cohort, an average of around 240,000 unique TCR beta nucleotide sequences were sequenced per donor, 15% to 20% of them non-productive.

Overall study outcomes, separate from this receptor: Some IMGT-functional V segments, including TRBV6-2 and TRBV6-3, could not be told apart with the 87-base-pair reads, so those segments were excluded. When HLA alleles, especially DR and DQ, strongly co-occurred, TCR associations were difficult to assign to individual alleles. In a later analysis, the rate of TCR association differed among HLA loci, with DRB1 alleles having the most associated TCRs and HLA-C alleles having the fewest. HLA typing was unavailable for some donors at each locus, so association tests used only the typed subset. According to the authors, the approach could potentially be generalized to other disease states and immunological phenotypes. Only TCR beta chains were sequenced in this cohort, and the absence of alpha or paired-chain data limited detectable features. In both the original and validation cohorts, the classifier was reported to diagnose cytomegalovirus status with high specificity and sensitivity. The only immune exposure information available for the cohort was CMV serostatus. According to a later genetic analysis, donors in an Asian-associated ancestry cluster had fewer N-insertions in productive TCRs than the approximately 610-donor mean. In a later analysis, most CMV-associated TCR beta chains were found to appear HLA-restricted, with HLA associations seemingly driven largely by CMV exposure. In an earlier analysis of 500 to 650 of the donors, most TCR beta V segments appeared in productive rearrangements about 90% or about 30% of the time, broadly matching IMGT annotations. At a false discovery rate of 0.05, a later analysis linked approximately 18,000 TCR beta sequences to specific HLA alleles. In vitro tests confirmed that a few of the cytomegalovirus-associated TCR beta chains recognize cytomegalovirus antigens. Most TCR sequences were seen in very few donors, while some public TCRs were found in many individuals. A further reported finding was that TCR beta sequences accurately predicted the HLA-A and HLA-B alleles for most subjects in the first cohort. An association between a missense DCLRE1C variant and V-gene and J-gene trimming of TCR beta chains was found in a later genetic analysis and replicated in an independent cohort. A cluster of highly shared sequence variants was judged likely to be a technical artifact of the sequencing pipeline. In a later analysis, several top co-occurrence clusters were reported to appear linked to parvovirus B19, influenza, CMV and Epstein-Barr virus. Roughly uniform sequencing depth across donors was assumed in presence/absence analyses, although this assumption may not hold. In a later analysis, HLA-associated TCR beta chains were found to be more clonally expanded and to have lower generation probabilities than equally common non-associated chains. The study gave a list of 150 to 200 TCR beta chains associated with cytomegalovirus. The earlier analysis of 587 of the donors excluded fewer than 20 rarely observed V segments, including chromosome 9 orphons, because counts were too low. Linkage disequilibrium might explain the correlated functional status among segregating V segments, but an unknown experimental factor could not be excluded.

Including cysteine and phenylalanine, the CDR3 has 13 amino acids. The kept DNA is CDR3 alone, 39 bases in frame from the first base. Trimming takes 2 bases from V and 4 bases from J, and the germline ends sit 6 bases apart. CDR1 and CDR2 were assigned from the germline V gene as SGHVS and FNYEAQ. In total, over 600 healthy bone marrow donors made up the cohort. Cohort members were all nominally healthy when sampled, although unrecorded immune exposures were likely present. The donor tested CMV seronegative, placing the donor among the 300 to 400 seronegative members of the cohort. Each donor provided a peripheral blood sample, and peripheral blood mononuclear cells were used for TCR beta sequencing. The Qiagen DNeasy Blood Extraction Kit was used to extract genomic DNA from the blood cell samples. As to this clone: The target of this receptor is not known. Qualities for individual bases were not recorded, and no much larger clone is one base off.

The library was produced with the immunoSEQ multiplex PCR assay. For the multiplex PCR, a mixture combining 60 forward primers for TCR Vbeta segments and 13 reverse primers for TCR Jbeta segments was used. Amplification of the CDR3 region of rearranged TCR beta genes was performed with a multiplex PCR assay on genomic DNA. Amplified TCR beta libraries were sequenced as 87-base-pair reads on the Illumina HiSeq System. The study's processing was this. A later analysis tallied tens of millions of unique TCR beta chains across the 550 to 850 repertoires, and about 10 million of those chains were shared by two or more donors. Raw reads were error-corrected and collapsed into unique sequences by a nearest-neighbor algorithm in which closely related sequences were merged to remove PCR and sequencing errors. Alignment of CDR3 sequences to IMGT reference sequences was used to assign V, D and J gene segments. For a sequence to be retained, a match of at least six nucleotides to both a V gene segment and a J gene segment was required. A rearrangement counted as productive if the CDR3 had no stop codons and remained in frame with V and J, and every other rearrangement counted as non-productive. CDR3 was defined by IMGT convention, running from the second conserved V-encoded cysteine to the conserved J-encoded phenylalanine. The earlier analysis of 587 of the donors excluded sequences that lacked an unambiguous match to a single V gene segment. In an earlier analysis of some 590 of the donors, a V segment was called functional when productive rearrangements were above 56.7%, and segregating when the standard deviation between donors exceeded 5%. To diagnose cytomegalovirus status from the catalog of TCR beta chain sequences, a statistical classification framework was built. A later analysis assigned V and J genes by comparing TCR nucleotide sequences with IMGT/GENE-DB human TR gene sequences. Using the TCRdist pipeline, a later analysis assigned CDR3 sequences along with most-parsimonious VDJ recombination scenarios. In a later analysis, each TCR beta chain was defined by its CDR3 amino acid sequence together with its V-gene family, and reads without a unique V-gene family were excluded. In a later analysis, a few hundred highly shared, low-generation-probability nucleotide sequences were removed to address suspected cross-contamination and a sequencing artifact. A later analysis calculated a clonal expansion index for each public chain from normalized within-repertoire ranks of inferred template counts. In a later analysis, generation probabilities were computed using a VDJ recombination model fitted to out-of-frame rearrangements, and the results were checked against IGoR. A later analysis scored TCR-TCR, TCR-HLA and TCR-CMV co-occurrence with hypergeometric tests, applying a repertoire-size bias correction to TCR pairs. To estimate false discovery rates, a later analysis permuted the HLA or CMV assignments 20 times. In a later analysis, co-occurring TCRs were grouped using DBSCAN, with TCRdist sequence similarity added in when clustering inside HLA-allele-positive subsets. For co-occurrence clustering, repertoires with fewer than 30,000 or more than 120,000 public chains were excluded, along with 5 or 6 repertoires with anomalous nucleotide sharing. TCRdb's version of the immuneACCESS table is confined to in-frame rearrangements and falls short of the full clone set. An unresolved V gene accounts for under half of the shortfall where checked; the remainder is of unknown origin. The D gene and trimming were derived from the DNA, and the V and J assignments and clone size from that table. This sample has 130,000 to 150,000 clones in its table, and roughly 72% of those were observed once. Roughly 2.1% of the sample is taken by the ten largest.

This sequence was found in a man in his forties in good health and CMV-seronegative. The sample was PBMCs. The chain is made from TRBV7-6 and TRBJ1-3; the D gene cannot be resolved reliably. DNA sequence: TGTGCCAGCAGCTTATCCCAAGGAAACACCATATATTTT. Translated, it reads CASSLSQGNTIYF.